This entry describes one T cell receptor (beta chain). Its antigen is not known. This record comes from a study of T-cell reconstitution after alpha-beta-depleted transplantation in children. Overall study findings and caveats: Expanded clones from the graft, numbering several hundred, reportedly supplied alpha-beta T cells about two months after transplant. There were some patients whose high TCRbeta diversity at day 60 came from surviving recipient T cells and thymic progenitors.

A TCRbeta library incorporating unique molecular identifiers was prepared. TCRdb called the PCR reads again in MiXCR, with one record for every CDR3 protein. The repertoire holds about 110,000 distinct CDR3 sequences, with approximately 6.6% as singletons. The CDR3 has 12 amino acids. From germline, CDR1 is MNHEY and CDR2 SMNVEV (reference sequence). Trimming at V came to 6 bases and at J to 7 bases, leaving 6 bases not matched to a gene. This chain connects TRBV27 to TRBJ2-7, with 7 bases aligning to TRBD2. This clonotype was sampled from a male patient aged 2 to 10 who had a stem cell transplant for acute lymphoblastic leukemia, so the T cells may come from the graft donor. The starting material was PBMCs, mostly from graft donor cells, obtained 360 days after TCRalphabeta/CD19-depleted stem cell transplant. The CDR3 DNA is TGTGCCAGCAGCTGGGGGGGAACGGAGCAGTACTTC. Translation: CASSWGGTEQYF.